This TCR beta chain originates from a study of cytomegalovirus exposure and HLA in healthy donors. Study findings and constraints: Per published accounts, TCR beta sequences correctly predicted the HLA-A and HLA-B alleles of most subjects. What a later analysis showed was that several of the most significant clusters appeared linked to common viral pathogens.

Both 60 Vbeta primers and 13 Jbeta primers went into the PCR. The table came from immunoSEQ multiplex PCR; TCRdb's copy has only in-frame clones and leaves some out. This table has approximately 240,000 clones, about 80% appearing once. Remarks on this clone: Its antigen is undetermined.

Germline CDR1 SGHTA, CDR2 FQGNSA. The V gene lost 6 bases and the J gene lost 6 bases, with 12 bases spanning the gap. The CDR3 is made up of 13 amino acids. The sequence was obtained from a woman in her forties in good health and CMV-seronegative. The rearrangement joins TRBV7-2 to TRBJ2-1; D possibly corresponds to TRBD2 (5 bases). The sample consisted of PBMCs. The CDR3 DNA sequence: TGTGCCAGCAGGTCCGGGGTAGGCAATGAGCAGTTCTTC. It codes for CASRSGVGNEQFF.